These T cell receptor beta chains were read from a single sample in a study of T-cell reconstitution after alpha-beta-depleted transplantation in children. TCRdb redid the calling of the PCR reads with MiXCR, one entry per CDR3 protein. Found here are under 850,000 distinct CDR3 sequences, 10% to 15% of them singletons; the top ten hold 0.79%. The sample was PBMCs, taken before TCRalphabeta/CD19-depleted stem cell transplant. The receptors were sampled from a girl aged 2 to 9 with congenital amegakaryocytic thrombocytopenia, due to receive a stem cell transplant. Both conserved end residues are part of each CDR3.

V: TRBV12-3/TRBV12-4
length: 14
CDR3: CASSFDGLAAEQFF

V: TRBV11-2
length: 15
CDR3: CASRPGLENTGELFF

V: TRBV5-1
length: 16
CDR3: CAGSLETVVNTGELFF

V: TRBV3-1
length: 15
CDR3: CAPYNRVCSGNTIYF

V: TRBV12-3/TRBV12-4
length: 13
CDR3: CASREDRLNEQFF

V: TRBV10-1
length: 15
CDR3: CASSAGQGNTGELFF

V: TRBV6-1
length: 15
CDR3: CASTRLAGGADTQYF

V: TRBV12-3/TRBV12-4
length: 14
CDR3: CASRGAGWHNEQFF

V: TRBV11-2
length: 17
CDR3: CASSLSSIGGNSYEQYF

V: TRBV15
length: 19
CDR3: CATSRESGDSKGLKNIQYF

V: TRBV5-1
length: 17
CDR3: CASSLNSGFLAKNIQYF

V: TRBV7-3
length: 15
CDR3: CASSLEVSGGYEQYF

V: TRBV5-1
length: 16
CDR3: CASSLGGTADTGELFF

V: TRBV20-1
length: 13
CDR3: CSARVTAYNEQFF

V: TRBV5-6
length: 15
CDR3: CASSLGPSASYEQYF

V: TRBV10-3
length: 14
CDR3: CATLRGDRTGELFF

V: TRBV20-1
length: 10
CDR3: CSAGAPSTYF

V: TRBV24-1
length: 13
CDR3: CATSGQGTATQYF

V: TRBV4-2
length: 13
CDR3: CASSHWGREGQFF

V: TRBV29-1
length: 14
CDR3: CSVRDRGTGNTIYF

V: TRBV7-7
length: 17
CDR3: CASSFSGTGVGTGELFF

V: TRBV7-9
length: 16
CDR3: CASSPSSRANNSPLHF

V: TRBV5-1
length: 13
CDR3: CASGREDPFGQYF

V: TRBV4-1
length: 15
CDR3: CASSQASSVLDEQFF

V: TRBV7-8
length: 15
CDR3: CASSLSRDSGETQYF

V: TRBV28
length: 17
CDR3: CASSSLNLADVIYEQFF

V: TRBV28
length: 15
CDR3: CASHIGQPNTGELFF

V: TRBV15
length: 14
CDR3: CATSRLDITDTQYF

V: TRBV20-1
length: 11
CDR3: CSAGGGGEQFF

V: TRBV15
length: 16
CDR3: CATSRDVGAPRNEQFF

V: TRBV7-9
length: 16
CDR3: CASSFSLTSGSYEQFF

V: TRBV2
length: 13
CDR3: CASGVAAPYGYTF

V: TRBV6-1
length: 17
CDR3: CATGQGATRSYDYGYTF

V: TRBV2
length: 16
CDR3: CASKYEVEPGSGELFF

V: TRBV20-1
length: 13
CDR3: CSASRQGLGTQYF

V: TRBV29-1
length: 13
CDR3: CSVARATYNEQFF

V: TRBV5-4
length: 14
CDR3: CASGPGLEQETQYF

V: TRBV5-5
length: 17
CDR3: CASSLNLAGGRTDTQYF

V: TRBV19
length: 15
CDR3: CASRTGTGGNQPQHF

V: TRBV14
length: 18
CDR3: CASSLILTSGSAEGEQYF

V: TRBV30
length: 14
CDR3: CAWTRGTSYNEQFF

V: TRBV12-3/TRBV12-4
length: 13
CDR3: CASSWVGINEQYF